This T cell receptor beta chain was observed in a study of Ad26.COV2.S vaccination and SARS-CoV-2 variants. Background on the study: Donor allocation was to the COV1001 Ad26.COV2.S trial arm.

The protocol was immunoSEQ multiplex PCR, while the TCRdb copy is restricted to in-frame clones and leaves out a portion. The table includes 500,000 or so clones, about 88% detected once. This clone appeared a few times. The germline V gene encodes CDR1 WNHNN and CDR2 SYGVQD (reference sequence). Trimming took 10 bases from V and 7 from J, leaving 20 bases between them. This CDR3 is built from 13 residues. Treatment indicated: roughly 19 received Ad26.COV2.S at low or high dose, single or two shots; about 5 received placebo; per-sample allocation not given. Sample collection was performed on day 63 after the first vaccine or placebo injection.

The chain employs TRBV10-1 and TRBJ2-7; D remains ambiguous. The receptor's source is a person between 18 and 65 years old who received the Ad26.COV2.S COVID-19 vaccine or a placebo. Material: peripheral blood, obtained in a trial of Ad26.COV2.S vaccine versus placebo. CDR3 in DNA: TGCGCCACCCTGATGGAGCGACCGCGGGAGCAGTACGTC. Protein product: CATLMERPREQYV.